The source of this TCR beta chain is a study of OX40 agonist ivuxolimab in advanced cancers. In the study overall: Patients were treated with intravenous ivuxolimab, dosed at 0.01 to 10 mg/kg and infused every 2 weeks. Among those treated, three patients had partial responses, one with hepatocellular carcinoma and two with cutaneous melanoma. Whole-study findings and limits: Expanded clones belonging to CD8+ T cells outnumbered, on average, those of CD4+.

Libraries were prepared by immunoSEQ multiplex PCR; TCRdb keeps only in-frame clonotypes and omits some of them. The sample contains 45,000 to 50,000 clones, approximately 90% of which appear only once. On this clone itself: Its antigen is unidentified.

The CDR3 is 14 amino acids. Germline V lookup: CDR1 SGHTA, CDR2 FQGNSA. J was trimmed by 3 bases and V by 4 bases; bases with no gene match: 3. This TCR derives from an adult with an advanced solid tumor such as melanoma, head and neck, liver or kidney cancer. This chain joins TRBV7-2 and TRBJ2-7; the match to TRBD2 covers 10 bases. This specimen was CD4+ or CD8+ T cells sorted from blood, taken in a trial of the OX40 agonist ivuxolimab. The CDR3 loop is CASSSGLAIYEQYF. For the CDR3, the DNA is TGTGCCAGCAGCTCGGGACTAGCGATCTACGAGCAGTACTTC. The full variable domain, in which reference TRBV7-2 and TRBJ2-7 provide the parts outside the CDR3, is GAGVSQSPSNKVTEKGKDVELRCDPISGHTALYWYRQSLGQGLEFLIYFQGNSAPDKSGLPSDRFSAERTGGSVSTLTIQRTQQEDSAVYLCASSSGLAIYEQYFGPGTRLTVT.